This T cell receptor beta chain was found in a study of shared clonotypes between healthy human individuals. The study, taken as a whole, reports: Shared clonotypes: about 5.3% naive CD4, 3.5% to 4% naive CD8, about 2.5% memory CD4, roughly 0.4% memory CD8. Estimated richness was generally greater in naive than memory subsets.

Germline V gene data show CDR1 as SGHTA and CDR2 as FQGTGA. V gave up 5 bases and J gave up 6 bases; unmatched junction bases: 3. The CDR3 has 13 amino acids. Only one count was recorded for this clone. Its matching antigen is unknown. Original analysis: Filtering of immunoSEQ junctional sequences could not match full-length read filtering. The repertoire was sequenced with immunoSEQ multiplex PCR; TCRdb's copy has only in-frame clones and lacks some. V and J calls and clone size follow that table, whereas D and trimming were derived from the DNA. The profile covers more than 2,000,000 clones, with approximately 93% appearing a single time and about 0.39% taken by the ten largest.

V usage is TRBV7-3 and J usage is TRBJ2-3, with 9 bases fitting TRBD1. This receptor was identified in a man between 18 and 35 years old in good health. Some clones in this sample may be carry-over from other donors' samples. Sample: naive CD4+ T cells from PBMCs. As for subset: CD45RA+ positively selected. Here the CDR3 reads CASSKQGADTQYF. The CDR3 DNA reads TGTGCCAGCAGCAAACAGGGGGCCGATACGCAGTATTTT.